This T cell receptor beta chain was captured in a study of CD8+CD57+ T cells in acquired aplastic anemia. A word on this clonotype: Its specificity is unknown.

This CDR3 has 14 amino acids. The ends were cut back, 5 bases at V and 6 bases at J, with 14 bases in the middle. CDR1 is LNHNV and CDR2 is YYDKDF in the germline V gene (reference sequence). According to the study, genomic DNA was the template for TCR beta VDJ and CDR3 profiling. Each CDR3 protein is one row after TCRdb ran MiXCR on the reads. The table lists fewer than 200,000 distinct CDR3 sequences, roughly 40% of them singletons. General study results and limits: The number of CD8+ CDR3 sequences shared by patients and controls was approximately 31.

Sequenced input: sorted CD4+, CD8+, or CD8+CD57+ T cells (not recorded which) from PBMCs. The sequence was collected from a human donor in good health. V gene TRBV15 combines with J gene TRBJ2-1; weak D call: TRBD1 (8 bases). CDR3 in amino acids: CATSLQGGSNEQFF. CDR3 nucleotides: TGTGCCACCAGCTTACAGGGGGGGAGCAATGAGCAGTTCTTC. Full variable domain (outside the CDR3, taken from reference TRBV15 and TRBJ2-1): DAMVIQNPRYQVTQFGKPVTLSCSQTLNHNVMYWYQQKSSQAPKLLFHYYDKDFNNEADTPDNFQSRRPNTSFCFLDIRSPGLGDTAMYLCATSLQGGSNEQFFGPGTRLTVL.